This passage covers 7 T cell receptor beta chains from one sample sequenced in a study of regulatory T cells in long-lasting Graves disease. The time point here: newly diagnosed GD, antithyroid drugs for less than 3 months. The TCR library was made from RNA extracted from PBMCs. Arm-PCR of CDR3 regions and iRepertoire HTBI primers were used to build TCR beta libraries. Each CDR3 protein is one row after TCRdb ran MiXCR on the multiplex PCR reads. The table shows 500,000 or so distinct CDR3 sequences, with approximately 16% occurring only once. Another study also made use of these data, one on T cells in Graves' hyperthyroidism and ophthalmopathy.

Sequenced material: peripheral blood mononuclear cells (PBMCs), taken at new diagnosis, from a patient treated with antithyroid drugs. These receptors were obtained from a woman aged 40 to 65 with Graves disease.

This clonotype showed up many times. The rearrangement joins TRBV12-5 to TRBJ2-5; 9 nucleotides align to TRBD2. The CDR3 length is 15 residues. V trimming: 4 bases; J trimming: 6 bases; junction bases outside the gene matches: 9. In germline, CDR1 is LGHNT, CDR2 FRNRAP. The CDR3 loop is CASGSTGTSSQTQYF. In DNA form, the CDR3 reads TGTGCTAGTGGTTCCACCGGGACTAGCAGCCAGACCCAGTACTTC.

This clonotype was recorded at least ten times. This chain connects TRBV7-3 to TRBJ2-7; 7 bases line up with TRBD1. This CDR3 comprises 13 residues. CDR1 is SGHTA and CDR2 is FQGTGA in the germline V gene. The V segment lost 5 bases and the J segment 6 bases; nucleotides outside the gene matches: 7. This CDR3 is CASSTGTEGEQYF. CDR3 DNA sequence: TGTGCCAGCAGCACCGGGACAGAGGGCGAGCAGTACTTC. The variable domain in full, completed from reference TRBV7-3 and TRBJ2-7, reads GAGVSQTPSNKVTEKGKYVELRCDPISGHTALYWYRQSLGQGPEFLIYFQGTGAADDSGLPNDRFFAVRPEGSVSTLKIQRTERGDSAVYLCASSTGTEGEQYFGPGTRLTVT.

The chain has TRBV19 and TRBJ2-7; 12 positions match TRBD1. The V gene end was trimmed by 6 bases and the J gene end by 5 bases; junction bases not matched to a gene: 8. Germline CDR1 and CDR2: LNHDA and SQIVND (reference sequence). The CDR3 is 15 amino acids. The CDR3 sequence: CASSSTGTGGNEQYF. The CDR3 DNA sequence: TGTGCCAGTAGCTCTACCGGGACAGGGGGCAACGAGCAGTACTTC. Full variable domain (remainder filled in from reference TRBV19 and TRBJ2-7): DGGITQSPKYLFRKEGQNVTLSCEQNLNHDAMYWYRQDPGQGLRLIYYSQIVNDFQKGDIAEGYSVSREKKESFPLTVTSAQKNPTAFYLCASSSTGTGGNEQYFGPGTRLTVT.

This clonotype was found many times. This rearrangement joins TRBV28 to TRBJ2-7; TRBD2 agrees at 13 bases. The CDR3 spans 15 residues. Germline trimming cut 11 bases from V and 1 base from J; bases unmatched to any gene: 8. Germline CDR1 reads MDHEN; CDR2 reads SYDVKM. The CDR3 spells CASRGLAGTSYEQYF. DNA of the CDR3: TGTGCCTCCAGGGGACTAGCGGGGACATCCTACGAGCAGTACTTC.

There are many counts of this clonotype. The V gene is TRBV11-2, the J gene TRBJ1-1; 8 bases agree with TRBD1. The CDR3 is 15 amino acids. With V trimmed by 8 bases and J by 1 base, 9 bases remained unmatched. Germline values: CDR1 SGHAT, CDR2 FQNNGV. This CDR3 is CASASTGTGNTEAFF. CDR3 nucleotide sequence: TGTGCCAGCGCCTCTACCGGGACAGGGAACACTGAAGCTTTCTTT.

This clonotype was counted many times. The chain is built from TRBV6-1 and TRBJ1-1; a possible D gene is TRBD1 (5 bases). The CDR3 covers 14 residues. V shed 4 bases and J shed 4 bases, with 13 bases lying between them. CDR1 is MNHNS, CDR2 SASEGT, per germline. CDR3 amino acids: CASSAFGGATEAFF. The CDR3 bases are TGTGCCAGCAGTGCCTTCGGAGGGGCCACTGAAGCTTTCTTT.

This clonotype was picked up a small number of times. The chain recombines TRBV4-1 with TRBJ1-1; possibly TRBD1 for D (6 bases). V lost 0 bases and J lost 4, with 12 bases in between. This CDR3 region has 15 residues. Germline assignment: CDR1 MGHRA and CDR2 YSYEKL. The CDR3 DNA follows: TGCGCCAGCAGCCAAGAGTGGGGGCGCGTCACTGAAGCTTTCTTT. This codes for CASSQEWGRVTEAFF.